This T cell receptor (beta chain) was identified in a study of T-cell reconstitution after alpha-beta-depleted transplantation in children. In this sample, this clonotype turned up a few times. The CDR3 runs 15 residues. Trimming cost V 3 bases and J 4 bases, with 15 bases left between them. Preparation of the TCRbeta library involved a method that used unique molecular identifiers. TCRdb recomputed calls from the PCR reads with MiXCR, one row per CDR3 protein. Among about 610,000 distinct CDR3 sequences listed, roughly a tenth were seen once. This TCR came from a human donor who donated a stem cell graft to a child with acute myeloid leukemia. The genes are TRBV12-3 or TRBV12-4 and TRBJ2-5; possible D gene TRBD1, 6 bases. The sequences come from PBMCs from the stem cell graft donor, collected from the stem cell graft. The CDR3 loop reads CASSFGRGWGETQYF. The DNA for the CDR3 is TGTGCCAGCAGTTTCGGCAGGGGCTGGGGAGAGACCCAGTACTTC.